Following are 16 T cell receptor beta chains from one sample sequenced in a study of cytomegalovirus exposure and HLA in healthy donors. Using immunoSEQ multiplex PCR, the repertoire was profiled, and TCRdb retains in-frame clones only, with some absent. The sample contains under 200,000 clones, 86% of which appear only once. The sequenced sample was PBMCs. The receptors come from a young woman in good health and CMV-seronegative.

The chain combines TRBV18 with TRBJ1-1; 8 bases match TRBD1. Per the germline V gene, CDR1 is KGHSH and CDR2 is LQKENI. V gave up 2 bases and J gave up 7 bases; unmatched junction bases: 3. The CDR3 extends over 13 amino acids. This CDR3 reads CASSPGQGDEAFF. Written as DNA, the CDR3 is TGTGCCAGCTCACCAGGACAGGGAGATGAAGCTTTCTTT.

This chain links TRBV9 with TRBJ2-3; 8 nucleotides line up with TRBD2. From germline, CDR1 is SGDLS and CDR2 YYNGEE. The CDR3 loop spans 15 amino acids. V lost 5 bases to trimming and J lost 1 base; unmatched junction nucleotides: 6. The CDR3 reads CASSSNSGGTDTQYF. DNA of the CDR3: TGTGCCAGCAGTTCGAATAGCGGGGGCACAGATACGCAGTATTTT.

The CDR3 loop reads CSVEEASGGEKLFF. For the CDR3, the DNA is TGCAGCGTTGAAGAGGCTTCAGGGGGTGAAAAACTGTTTTTT. This chain uses TRBV29-1 with TRBJ1-4; the match to TRBD1 covers 7 bases. Germline V gene sequence: CDR1 SQVTM, CDR2 ANQGSEA. The trim removed 0 bases at V and 7 bases at J, leaving 5 bases unmatched. This CDR3 has 14 amino acids.

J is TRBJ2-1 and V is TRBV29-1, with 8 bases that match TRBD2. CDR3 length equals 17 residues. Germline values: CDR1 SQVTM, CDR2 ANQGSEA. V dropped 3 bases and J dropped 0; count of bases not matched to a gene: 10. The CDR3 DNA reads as TGCAGCGTTGATGGTAGCGGGGCATTAAGCTCCTACAATGAGCAGTTCTTC. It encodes CSVDGSGALSSYNEQFF.

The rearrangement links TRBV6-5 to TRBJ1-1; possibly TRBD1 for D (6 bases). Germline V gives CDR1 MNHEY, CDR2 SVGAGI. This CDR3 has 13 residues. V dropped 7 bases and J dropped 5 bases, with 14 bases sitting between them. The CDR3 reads CASTTPQGTEAFF. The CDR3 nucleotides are TGTGCCAGCACCACTCCTCAGGGGACTGAAGCTTTCTTT.

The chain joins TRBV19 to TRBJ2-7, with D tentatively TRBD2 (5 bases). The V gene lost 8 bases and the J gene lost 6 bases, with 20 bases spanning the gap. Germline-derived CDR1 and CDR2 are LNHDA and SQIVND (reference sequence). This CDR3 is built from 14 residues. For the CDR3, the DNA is TGTGCCAGTGAGAACGCAGCGGCTGGCTCCGAGCAGTACTTC. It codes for CASENAAAGSEQYF. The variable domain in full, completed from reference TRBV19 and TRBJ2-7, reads DGGITQSPKYLFRKEGQNVTLSCEQNLNHDAMYWYRQDPGQGLRLIYYSQIVNDFQKGDIAEGYSVSREKKESFPLTVTSAQKNPTAFYLCASENAAAGSEQYFGPGTRLTVT.

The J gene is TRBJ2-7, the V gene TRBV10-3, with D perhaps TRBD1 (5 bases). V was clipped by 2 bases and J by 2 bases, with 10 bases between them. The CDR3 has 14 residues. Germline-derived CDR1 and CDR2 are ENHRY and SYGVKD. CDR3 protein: CAISEKGPAYEQYF. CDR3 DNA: TGTGCCATCAGTGAGAAGGGGCCGGCCTACGAGCAGTACTTC.

CDR3 in amino acids: CASSLEGVGGNQPQHF. The CDR3 DNA reads TGCGCCAGCAGCTTGGAGGGGGTTGGGGGCAATCAGCCCCAGCATTTT. The V and J genes are TRBV5-1 and TRBJ1-5; the D gene is possibly TRBD1 (6 bases). Trimming stripped 0 bases from V and 2 bases from J, with 12 bases between. The CDR3 runs 16 residues. Germline V gene sequence: CDR1 SGHRS, CDR2 YFSETQ.

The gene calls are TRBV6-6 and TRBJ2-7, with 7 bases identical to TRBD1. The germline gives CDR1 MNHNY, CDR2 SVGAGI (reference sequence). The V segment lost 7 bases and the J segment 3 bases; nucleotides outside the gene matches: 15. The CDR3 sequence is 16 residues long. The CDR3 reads CASTALDRRVDYEQYF. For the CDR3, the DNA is TGTGCCAGCACCGCCTTGGACAGGCGGGTAGACTACGAGCAGTACTTC.

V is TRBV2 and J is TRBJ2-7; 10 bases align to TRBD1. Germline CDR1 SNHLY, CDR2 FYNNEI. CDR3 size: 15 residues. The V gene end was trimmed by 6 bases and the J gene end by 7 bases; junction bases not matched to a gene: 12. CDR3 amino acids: CASRLPRDRGREQYF. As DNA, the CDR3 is TGTGCCAGCAGATTGCCCCGGGACAGGGGTAGGGAGCAGTACTTC.

CDR3 protein: CASSQGQGIGTEAFF. The DNA of the CDR3 is TGTGCCAGCAGCCAGGGACAGGGGATCGGCACTGAAGCTTTCTTT. V is TRBV9 and J is TRBJ1-1; 10 bases agree with TRBD1. Germline assignment: CDR1 SGDLS and CDR2 YYNGEE. With 4 bases clipped from V and 4 bases from J, the junction kept 7 bases outside the gene matches. The CDR3 loop spans 15 amino acids.

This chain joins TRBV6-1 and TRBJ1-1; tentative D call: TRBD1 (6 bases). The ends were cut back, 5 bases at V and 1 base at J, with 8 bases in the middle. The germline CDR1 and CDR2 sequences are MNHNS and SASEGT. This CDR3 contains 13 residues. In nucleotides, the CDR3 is TGTGCCAGCAGTCAGGGGCCGAACACTGAAGCTTTCTTT. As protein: CASSQGPNTEAFF.

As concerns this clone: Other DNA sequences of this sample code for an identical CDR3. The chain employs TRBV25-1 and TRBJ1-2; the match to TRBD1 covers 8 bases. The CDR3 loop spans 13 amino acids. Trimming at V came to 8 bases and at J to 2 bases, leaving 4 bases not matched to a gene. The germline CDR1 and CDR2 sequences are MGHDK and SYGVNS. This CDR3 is CASRDRINYGYTF. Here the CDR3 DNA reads TGTGCCAGCCGGGACAGGATAAACTATGGCTACACCTTC.

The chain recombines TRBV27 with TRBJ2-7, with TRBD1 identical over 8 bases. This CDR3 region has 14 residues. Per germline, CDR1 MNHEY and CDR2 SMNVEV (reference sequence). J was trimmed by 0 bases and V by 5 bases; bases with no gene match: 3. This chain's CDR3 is CASSGQGFSYEQYF. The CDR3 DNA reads TGTGCCAGCAGTGGACAGGGTTTCTCCTACGAGCAGTACTTC.

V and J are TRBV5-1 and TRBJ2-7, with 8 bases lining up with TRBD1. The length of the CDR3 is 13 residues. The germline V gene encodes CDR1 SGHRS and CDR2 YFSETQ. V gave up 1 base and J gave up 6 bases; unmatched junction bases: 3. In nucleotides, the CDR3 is TGCGCCAGCAGCTTGACAGGGGGAGGCGAGCAGTACTTC. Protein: CASSLTGGGEQYF.

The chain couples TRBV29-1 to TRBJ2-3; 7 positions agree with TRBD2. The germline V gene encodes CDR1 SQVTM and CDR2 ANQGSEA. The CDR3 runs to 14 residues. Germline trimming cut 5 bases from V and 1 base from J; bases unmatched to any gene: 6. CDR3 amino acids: CSVKGGSRTDTQYF. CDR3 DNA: TGCAGCGTTAAGGGCGGGAGTCGCACAGATACGCAGTATTTT.